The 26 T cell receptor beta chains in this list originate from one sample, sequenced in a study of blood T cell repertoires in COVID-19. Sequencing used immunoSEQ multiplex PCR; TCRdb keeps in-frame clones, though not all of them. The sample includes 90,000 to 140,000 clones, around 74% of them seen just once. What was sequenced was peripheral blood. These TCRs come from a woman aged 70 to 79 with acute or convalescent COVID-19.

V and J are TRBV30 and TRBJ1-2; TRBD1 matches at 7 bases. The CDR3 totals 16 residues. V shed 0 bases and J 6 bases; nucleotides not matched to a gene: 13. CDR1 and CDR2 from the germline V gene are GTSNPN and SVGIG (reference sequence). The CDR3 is CAWSVNPLTGEDGYTF. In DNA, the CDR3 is TGTGCCTGGAGTGTAAATCCCCTAACAGGGGAGGATGGCTACACCTTC.

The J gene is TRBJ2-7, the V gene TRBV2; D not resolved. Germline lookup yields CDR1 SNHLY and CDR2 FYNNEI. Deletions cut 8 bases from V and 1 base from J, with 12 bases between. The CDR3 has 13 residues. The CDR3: CASFATDSYEQYF. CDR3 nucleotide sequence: TGTGCCAGCTTCGCAACTGATTCCTACGAGCAGTACTTC.

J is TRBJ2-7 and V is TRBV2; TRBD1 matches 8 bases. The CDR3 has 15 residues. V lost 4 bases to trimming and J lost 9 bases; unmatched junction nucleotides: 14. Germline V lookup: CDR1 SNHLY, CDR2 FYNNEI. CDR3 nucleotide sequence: TGTGCCAGCAGTGCCAACGGGCAGGGGGCGCAAGGGCAGTACTTC. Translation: CASSANGQGAQGQYF.

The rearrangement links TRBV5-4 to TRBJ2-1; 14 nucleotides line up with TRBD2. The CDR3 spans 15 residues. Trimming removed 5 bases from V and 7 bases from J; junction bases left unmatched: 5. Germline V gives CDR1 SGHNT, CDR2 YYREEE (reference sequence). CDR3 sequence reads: CASRFGLAGGNEQFF. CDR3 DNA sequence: TGTGCCAGCAGATTCGGACTAGCGGGGGGAAATGAGCAGTTCTTC.

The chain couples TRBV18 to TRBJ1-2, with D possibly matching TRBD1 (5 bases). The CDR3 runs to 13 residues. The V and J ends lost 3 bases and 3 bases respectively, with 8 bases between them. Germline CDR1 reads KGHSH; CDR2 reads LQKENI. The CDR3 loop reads CASSPRDDYGYTF. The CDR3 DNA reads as TGTGCCAGCTCACCCAGGGATGACTATGGCTACACCTTC.

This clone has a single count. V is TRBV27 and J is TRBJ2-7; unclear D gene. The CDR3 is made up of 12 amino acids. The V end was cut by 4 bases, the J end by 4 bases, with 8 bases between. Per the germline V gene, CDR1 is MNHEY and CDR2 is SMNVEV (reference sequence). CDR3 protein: CASSSIDYEQYF. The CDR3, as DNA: TGTGCCAGCAGTTCAATAGATTACGAGCAGTACTTC.

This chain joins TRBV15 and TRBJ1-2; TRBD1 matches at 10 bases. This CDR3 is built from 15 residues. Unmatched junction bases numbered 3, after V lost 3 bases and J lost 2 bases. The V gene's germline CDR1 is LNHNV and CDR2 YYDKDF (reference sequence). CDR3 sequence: CATSSRDRGNYGYTF. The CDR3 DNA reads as TGTGCCACCAGCAGCCGGGACAGGGGAAACTATGGCTACACCTTC.

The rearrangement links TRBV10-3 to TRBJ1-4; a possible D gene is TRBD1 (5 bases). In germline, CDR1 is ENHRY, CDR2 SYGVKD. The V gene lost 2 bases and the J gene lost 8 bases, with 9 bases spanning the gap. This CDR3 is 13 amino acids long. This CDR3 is CAISELEGEKLFF. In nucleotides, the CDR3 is TGTGCCATCAGTGAGCTGGAGGGGGAAAAACTGTTTTTT.

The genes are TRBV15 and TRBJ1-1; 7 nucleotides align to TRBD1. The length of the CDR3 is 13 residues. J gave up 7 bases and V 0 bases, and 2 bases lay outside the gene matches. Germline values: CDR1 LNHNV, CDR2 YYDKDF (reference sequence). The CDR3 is CATSRDTGVEAFF. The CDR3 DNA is TGTGCCACCAGCAGAGATACAGGGGTTGAAGCTTTCTTT.

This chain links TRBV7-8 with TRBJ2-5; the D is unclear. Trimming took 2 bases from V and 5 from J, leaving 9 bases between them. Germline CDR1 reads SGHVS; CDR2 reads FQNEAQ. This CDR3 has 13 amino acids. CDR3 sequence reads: CASSLYPGETQYF. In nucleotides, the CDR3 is TGTGCCAGCAGCTTATATCCCGGGGAGACCCAGTACTTC.

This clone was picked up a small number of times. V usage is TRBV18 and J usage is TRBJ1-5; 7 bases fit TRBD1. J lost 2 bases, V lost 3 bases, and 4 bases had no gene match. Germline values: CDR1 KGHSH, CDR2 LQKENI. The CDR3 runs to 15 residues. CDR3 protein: CASSPDRWGNQPQHF. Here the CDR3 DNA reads TGTGCCAGCTCACCGGACAGGTGGGGCAATCAGCCCCAGCATTTT.

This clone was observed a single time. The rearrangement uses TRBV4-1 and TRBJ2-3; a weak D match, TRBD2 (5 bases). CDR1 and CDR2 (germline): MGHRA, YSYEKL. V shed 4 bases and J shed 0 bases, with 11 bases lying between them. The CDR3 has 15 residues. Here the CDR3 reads CASSPIRTSTDTQYF. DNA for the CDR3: TGCGCCAGCAGCCCAATCAGGACTAGCACAGATACGCAGTATTTT.

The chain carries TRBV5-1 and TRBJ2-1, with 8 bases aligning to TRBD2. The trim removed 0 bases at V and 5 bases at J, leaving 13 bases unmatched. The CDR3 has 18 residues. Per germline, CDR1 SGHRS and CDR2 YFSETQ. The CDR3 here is CASSLELVKVAGNNEQFF. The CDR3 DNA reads TGCGCCAGCAGCTTGGAACTGGTCAAGGTAGCGGGAAACAATGAGCAGTTCTTC.

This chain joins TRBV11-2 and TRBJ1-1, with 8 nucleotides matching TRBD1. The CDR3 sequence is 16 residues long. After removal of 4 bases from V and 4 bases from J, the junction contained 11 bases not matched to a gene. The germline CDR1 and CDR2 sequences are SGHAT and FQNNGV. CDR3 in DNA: TGTGCCAGCAGCTCCGACAGGGGAGGAAGGGGCACTGAAGCTTTCTTT. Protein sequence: CASSSDRGGRGTEAFF.

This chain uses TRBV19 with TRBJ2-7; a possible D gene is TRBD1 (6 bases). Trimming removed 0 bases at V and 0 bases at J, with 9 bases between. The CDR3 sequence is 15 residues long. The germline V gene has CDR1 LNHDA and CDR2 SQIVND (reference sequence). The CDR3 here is CASSIEGQSSYEQYF. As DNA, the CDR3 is TGTGCCAGTAGTATAGAGGGACAAAGCTCCTACGAGCAGTACTTC.

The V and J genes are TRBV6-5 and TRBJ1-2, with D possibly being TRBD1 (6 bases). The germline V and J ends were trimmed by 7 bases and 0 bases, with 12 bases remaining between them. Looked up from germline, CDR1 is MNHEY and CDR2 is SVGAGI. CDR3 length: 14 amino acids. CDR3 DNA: TGTGCCAGCACCCCAGGGGTGTCTAACTATGGCTACACCTTC. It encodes CASTPGVSNYGYTF.

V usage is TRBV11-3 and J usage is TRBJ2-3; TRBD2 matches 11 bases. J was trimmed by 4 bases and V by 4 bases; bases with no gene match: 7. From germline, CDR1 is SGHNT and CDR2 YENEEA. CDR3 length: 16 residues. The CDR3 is CASSSRLAGQADTQYF. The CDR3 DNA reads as TGTGCCAGCAGCTCACGACTAGCGGGGCAGGCAGATACGCAGTATTTT.

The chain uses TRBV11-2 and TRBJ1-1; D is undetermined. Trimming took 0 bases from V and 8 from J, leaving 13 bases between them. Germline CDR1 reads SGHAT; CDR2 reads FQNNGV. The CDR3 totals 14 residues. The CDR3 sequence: CASSLDSVVVEAFF. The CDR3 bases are TGTGCCAGCAGCTTAGATTCCGTAGTAGTAGAAGCTTTCTTT.

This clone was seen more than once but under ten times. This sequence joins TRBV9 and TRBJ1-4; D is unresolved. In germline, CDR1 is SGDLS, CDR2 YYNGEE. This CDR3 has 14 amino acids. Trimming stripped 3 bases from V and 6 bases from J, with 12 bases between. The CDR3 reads CASSAGNLYEKLFF. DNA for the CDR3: TGTGCCAGCAGCGCCGGGAACCTGTATGAAAAACTGTTTTTT.

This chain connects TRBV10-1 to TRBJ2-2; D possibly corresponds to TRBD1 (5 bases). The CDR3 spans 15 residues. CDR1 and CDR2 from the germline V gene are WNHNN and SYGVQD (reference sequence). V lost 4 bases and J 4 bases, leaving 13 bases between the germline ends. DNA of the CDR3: TGCGCCAGCAGTGCAAAGGGAAGGGGCACCGGGGAGCTGTTTTTT. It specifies CASSAKGRGTGELFF.

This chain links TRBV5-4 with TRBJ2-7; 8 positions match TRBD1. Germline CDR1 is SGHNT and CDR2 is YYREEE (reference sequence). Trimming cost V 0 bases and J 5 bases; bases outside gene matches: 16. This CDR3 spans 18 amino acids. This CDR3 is CASSLVGQGRTAGNEQYF. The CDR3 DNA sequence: TGTGCCAGCAGCTTGGTCGGACAGGGAAGAACGGCGGGGAACGAGCAGTACTTC.

CDR3 loop: CASQSGGFTEAFF. CDR3 sequence (DNA): TGTGCCAGCCAAAGTGGGGGGTTCACTGAAGCTTTCTTT. The chain combines TRBV7-9 with TRBJ1-1, with D tentatively TRBD1 (5 bases). The CDR3 is made up of 13 amino acids. CDR1 is SEHNR and CDR2 is FQNEAQ in the germline V gene (reference sequence). Trimming pared 8 bases from V and 4 bases from J, leaving 14 bases between.

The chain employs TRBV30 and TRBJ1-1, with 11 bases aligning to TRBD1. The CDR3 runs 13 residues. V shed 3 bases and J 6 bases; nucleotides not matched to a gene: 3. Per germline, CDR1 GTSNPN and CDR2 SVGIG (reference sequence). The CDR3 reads CAWSGQGASEAFF. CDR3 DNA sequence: TGTGCCTGGAGCGGACAGGGGGCTTCTGAAGCTTTCTTT.

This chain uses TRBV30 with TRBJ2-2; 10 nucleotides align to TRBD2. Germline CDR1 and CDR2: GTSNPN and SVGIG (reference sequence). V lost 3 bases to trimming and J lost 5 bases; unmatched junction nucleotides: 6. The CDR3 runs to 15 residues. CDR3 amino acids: CAWSRSGGGTGELFF. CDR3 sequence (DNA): TGTGCCTGGAGCCGAAGCGGGGGGGGTACCGGGGAGCTGTTTTTT.

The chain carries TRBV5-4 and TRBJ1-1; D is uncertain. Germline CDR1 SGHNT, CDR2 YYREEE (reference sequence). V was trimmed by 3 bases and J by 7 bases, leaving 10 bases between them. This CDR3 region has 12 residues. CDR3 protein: CASSWGGYEAFF. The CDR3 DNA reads TGTGCCAGCAGCTGGGGAGGATATGAAGCTTTCTTT. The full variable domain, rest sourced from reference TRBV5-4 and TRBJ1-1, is ETGVTQSPTHLIKTRGQQVTLRCSSQSGHNTVSWYQQALGQGPQFIFQYYREEENGRGNFPPRFSGLQFPNYSSELNVNALELDDSALYLCASSWGGYEAFFGQGTRLTVV.

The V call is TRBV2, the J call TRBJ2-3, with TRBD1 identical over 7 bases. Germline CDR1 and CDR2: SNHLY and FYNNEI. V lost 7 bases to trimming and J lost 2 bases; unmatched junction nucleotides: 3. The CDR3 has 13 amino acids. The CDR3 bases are TGTGCCAGCAATGGACAGGCCACAGATACGCAGTATTTT. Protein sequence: CASNGQATDTQYF.